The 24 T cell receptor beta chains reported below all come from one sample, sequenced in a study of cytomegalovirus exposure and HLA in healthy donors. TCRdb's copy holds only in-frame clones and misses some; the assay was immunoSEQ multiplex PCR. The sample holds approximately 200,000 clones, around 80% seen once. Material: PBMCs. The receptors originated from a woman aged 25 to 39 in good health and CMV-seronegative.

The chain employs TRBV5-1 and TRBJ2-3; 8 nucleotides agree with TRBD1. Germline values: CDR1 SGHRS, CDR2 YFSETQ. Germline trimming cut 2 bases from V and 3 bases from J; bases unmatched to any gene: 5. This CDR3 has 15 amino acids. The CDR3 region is CASSFGQGATDTQYF. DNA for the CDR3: TGCGCCAGCAGCTTCGGGCAGGGGGCGACAGATACGCAGTATTTT.

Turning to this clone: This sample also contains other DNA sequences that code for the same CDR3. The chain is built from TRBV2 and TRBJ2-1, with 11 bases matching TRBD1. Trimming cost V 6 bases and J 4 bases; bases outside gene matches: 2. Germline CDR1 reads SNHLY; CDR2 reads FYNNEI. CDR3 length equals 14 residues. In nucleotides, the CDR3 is TGTGCCAGCAGCCGGGACAGGGGGTACAATGAGCAGTTCTTC. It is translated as CASSRDRGYNEQFF.

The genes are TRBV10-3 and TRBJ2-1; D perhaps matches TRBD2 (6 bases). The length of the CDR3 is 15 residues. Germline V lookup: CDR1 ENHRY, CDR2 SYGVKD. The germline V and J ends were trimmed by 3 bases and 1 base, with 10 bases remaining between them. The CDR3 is CAISEGGGSYNEQFF. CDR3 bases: TGTGCCATCAGTGAAGGCGGAGGGTCCTACAATGAGCAGTTCTTC.

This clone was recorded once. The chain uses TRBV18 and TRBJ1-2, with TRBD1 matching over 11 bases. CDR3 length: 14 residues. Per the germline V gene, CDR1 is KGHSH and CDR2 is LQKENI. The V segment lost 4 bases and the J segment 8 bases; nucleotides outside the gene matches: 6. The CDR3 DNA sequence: TGTGCCAGCTCACAGGACAGGGGGCTTTTCGGCTACACCTTC. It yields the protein CASSQDRGLFGYTF. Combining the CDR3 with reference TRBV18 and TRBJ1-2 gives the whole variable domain NAGVMQNPRHLVRRRGQEARLRCSPMKGHSHVYWYRQLPEEGLKFMVYLQKENIIDESGMPKERFSAEFPKEGPSILRIQQVVRGDSAAYFCASSQDRGLFGYTFGSGTRLTVV.

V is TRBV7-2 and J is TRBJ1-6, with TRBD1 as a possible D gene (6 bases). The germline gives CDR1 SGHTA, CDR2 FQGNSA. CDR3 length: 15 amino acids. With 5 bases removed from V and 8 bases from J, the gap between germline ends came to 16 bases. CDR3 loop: CASSPGGQIHSPLHF. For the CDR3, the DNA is TGTGCCAGCAGCCCGGGGGGGCAGATTCATTCACCCCTCCACTTT. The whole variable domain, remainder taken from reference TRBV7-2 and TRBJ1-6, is GAGVSQSPSNKVTEKGKDVELRCDPISGHTALYWYRQSLGQGLEFLIYFQGNSAPDKSGLPSDRFSAERTGGSVSTLTIQRTQQEDSAVYLCASSPGGQIHSPLHFGNGTRLTVT.

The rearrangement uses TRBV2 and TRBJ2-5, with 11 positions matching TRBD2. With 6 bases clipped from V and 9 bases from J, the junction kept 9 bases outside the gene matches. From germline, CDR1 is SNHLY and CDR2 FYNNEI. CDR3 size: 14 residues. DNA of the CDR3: TGTGCCAGCAGGGGACTAGCGGCCTTGGGGGCCCAGTACTTC. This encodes CASRGLAALGAQYF.

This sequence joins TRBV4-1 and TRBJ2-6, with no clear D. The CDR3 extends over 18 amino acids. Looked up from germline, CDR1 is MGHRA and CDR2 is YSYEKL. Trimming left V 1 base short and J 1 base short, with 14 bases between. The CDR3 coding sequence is TGCGCCAGCAGCCAAGTTTTATTCGGTGCTTCTGGGGCCAACGTCCTGACTTTC. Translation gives CASSQVLFGASGANVLTF.

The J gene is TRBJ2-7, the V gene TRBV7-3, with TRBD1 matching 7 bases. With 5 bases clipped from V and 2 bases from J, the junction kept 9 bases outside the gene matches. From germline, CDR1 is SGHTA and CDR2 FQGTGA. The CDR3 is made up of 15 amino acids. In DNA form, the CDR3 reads TGTGCCAGCAGCCCCACGATGGGACAGACCTACGAGCAGTACTTC. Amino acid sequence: CASSPTMGQTYEQYF.

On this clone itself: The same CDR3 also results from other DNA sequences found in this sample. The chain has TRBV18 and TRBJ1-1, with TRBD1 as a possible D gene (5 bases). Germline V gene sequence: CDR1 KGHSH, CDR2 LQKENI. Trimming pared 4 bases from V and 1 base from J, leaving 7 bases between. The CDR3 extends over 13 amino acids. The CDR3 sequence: CASSLGQNTEAFF. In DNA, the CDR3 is TGTGCCAGCTCACTTGGACAGAACACTGAAGCTTTCTTT.

The CDR3 DNA reads TGTGCCAGCAGTCCCCAGGTGGGGGGCACCGGGGAGCTGTTTTTT. It translates to CASSPQVGGTGELFF. The chain uses TRBV27 and TRBJ2-2; weak D call: TRBD2 (6 bases). Germline V lookup: CDR1 MNHEY, CDR2 SMNVEV (reference sequence). Trimming removed 5 bases from V and 4 bases from J, with 14 bases in between. The length of the CDR3 is 15 residues.

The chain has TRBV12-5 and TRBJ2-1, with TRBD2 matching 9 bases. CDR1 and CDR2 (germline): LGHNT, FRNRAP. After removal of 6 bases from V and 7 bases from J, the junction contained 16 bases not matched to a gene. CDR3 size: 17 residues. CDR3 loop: CASGRVGAGGPGNEQFF. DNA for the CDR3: TGTGCTAGTGGCCGTGTAGGGGCGGGAGGGCCCGGGAATGAGCAGTTCTTC. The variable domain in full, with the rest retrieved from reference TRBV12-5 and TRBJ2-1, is DARVTQTPRHKVTEMGQEVTMRCQPILGHNTVFWYRQTMMQGLELLAYFRNRAPLDDSGMPKDRFSAEMPDATLATLKIQPSEPRDSAVYFCASGRVGAGGPGNEQFFGPGTRLTVL.

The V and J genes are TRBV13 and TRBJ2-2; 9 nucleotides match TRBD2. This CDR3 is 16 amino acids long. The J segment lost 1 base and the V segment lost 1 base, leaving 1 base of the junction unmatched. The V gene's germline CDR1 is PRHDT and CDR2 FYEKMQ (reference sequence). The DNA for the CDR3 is TGTGCCAGCAGCTTAGAAGCGGGGGGGAACACCGGGGAGCTGTTTTTT. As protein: CASSLEAGGNTGELFF.

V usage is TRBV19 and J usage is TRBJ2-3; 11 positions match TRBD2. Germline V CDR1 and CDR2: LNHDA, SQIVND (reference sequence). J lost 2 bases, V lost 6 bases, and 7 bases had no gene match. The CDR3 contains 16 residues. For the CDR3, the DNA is TGTGCCAGTAGCCCCTCTAGCGGGGGGAACACAGATACGCAGTATTTT. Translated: CASSPSSGGNTDTQYF. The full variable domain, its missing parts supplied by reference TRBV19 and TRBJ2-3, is DGGITQSPKYLFRKEGQNVTLSCEQNLNHDAMYWYRQDPGQGLRLIYYSQIVNDFQKGDIAEGYSVSREKKESFPLTVTSAQKNPTAFYLCASSPSSGGNTDTQYFGPGTRLTVL.

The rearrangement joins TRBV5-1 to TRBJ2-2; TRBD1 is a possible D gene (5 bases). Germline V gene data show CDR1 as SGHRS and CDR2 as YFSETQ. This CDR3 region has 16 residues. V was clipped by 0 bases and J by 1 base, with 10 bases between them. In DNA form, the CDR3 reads TGCGCCAGCAGCTTGGTTGCAGGACAGAACACCGGGGAGCTGTTTTTT. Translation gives CASSLVAGQNTGELFF.

CDR3 amino acids: CASSLTLSSTDTQYF. DNA for the CDR3: TGTGCCAGCAGCTTAACCCTATCTAGCACAGATACGCAGTATTTT. The chain has TRBV11-3 and TRBJ2-3; D remains ambiguous. Germline assignment: CDR1 SGHNT and CDR2 YENEEA. V was clipped by 2 bases and J by 0 bases, with 9 bases between them. There are 15 residues in the CDR3.

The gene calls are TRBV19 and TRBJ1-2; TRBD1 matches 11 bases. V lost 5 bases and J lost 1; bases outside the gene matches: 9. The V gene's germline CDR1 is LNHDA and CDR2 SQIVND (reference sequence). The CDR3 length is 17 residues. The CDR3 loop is CASSYLDRGRINYGYTF. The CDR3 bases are TGTGCCAGTAGTTACTTGGACAGGGGGCGCATTAACTATGGCTACACCTTC.

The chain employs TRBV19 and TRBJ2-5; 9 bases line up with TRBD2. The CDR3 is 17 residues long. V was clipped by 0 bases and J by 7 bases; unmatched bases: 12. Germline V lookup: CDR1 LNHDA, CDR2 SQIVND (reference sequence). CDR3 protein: CASSIEVAGGPSGTQYF. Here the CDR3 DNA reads TGTGCCAGTAGTATAGAGGTGGCGGGAGGGCCCAGCGGGACCCAGTACTTC.

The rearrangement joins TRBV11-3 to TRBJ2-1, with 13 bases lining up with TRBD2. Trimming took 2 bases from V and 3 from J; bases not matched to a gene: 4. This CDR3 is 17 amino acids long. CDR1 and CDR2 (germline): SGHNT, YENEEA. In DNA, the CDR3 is TGTGCCAGCAGCTTAACCCGGACTAGCGGGGGCTACAATGAGCAGTTCTTC. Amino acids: CASSLTRTSGGYNEQFF.

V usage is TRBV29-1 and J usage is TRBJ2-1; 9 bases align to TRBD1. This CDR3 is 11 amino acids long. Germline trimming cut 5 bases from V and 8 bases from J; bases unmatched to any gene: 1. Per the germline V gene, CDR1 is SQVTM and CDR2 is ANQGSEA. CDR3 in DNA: TGCAGCGTTACAGGGGGCGATGAGCAGTTCTTC. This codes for CSVTGGDEQFF.

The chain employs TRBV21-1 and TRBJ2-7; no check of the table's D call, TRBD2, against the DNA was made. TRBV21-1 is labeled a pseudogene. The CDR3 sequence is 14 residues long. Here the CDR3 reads CASSPAGLTYEQYF. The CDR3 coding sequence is TGTGCCAGCAGCCCAGCGGGACTTACCTACGAGCAGTACTTC.

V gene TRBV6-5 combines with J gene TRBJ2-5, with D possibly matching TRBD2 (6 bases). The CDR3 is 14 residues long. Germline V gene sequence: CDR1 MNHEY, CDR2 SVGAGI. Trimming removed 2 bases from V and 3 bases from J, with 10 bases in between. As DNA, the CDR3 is TGTGCCAGCAGTTACGAGGCTAGCGAAGAGACCCAGTACTTC. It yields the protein CASSYEASEETQYF.

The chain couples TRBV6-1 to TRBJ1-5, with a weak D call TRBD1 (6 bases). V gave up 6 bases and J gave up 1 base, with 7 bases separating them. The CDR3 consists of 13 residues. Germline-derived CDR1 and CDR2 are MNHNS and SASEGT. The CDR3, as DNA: TGTGCCAGCAGCAGGGGCAGCAATCAGCCCCAGCATTTT. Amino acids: CASSRGSNQPQHF.

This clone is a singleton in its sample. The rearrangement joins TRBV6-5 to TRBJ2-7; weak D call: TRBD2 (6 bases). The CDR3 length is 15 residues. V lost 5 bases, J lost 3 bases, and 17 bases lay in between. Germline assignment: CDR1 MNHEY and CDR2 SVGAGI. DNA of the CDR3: TGTGCCAGCAGTGCCCCGGGACTCTCAAGCTACGAGCAGTACTTC. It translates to CASSAPGLSSYEQYF.

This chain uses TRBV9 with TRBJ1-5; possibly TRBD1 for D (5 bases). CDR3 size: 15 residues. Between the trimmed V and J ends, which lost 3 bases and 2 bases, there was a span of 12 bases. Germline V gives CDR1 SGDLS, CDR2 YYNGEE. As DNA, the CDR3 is TGTGCCAGCAGCGCTTTTGGAGGGGGCAATCAGCCCCAGCATTTT. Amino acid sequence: CASSAFGGGNQPQHF. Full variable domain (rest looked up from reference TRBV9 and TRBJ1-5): DSGVTQTPKHLITATGQRVTLRCSPRSGDLSVYWYQQSLDQGLQFLIQYYNGEERAKGNILERFSAQQFPDLHSELNLSSLELGDSALYFCASSAFGGGNQPQHFGDGTRLSIL.